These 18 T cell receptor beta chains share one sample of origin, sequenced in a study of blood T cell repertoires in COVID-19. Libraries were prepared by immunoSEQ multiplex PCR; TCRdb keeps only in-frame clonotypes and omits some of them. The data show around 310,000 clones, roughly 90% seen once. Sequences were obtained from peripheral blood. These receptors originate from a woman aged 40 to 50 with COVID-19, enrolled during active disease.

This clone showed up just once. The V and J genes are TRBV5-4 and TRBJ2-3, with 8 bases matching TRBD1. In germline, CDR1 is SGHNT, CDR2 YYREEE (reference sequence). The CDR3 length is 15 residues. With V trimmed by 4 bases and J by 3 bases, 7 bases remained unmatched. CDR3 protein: CASSAGQARTDTQYF. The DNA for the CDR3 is TGTGCCAGCAGCGCGGGACAGGCGAGGACAGATACGCAGTATTTT.

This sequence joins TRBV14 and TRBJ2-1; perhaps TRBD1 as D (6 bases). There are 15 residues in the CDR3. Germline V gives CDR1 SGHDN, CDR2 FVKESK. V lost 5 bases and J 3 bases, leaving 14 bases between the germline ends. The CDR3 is CASSTRQEFYNEQFF. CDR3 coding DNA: TGTGCCAGCAGCACCCGACAGGAGTTCTACAATGAGCAGTTCTTC. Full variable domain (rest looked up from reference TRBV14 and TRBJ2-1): EAGVTQFPSHSVIEKGQTVTLRCDPISGHDNLYWYRRVMGKEIKFLLHFVKESKQDESGMPNNRFLAERTGGTYSTLKVQPAELEDSGVYFCASSTRQEFYNEQFFGPGTRLTVL.

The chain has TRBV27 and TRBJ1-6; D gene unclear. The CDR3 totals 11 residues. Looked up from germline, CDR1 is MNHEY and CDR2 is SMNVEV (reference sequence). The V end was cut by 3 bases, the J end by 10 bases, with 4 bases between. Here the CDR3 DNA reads TGTGCCAGCAGTTTGAGGTCACCCCTCCACTTT. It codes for CASSLRSPLHF.

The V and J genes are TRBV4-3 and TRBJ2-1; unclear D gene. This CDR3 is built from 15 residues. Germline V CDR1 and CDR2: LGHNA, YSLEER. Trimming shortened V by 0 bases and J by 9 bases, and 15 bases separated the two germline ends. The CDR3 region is CASSQDNPRIGEQFF. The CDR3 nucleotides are TGCGCCAGCAGCCAAGATAACCCGAGGATTGGTGAGCAGTTCTTC.

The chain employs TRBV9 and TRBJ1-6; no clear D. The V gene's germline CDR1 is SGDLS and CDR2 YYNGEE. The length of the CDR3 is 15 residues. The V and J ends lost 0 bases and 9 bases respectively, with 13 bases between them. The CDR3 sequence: CASSVDSLPGSPLHF. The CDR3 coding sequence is TGTGCCAGCAGCGTAGACTCCCTGCCGGGTTCACCCCTCCACTTT. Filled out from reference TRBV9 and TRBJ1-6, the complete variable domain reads DSGVTQTPKHLITATGQRVTLRCSPRSGDLSVYWYQQSLDQGLQFLIQYYNGEERAKGNILERFSAQQFPDLHSELNLSSLELGDSALYFCASSVDSLPGSPLHFGNGTRLTVT.

The CDR3 is CASRDQAGRAEAFF. DNA for the CDR3: TGTGCCAGTAGGGACCAAGCGGGTCGCGCTGAAGCTTTCTTT. The chain combines TRBV19 with TRBJ1-1, with D uncertain. V lost 6 bases to trimming and J lost 6 bases, with 17 bases between them. CDR3 length: 14 amino acids. Germline lookup yields CDR1 LNHDA and CDR2 SQIVND (reference sequence).

This chain's CDR3 is CASSRVGRGEQYF. DNA for the CDR3: TGTGCCAGCAGCCGGGTTGGACGGGGCGAGCAGTACTTC. This chain links TRBV3-1 (or the pseudogene TRBV3-2) with TRBJ2-7, with D maybe TRBD2 (5 bases). Germline CDR1 is LGHDT and CDR2 is YNNKEL (reference sequence). Trimming left V 4 bases short and J 6 bases short, with 13 bases between. The CDR3 is 13 residues long.

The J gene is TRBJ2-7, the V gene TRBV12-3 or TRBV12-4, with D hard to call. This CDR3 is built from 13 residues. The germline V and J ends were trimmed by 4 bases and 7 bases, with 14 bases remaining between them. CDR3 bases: TGTGCCAGCAGTTCAGACGGCTCCGGGGAGCAGTACTTC. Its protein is CASSSDGSGEQYF.

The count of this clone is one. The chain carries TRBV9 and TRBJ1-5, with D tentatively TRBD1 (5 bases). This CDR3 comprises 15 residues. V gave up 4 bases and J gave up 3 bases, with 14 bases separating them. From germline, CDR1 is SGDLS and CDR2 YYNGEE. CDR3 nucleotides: TGTGCCAGCAGCCCCGCCGCGGGGGACAATCAGCCCCAGCATTTT. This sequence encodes CASSPAAGDNQPQHF. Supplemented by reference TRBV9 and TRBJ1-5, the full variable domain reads DSGVTQTPKHLITATGQRVTLRCSPRSGDLSVYWYQQSLDQGLQFLIQYYNGEERAKGNILERFSAQQFPDLHSELNLSSLELGDSALYFCASSPAAGDNQPQHFGDGTRLSIL.

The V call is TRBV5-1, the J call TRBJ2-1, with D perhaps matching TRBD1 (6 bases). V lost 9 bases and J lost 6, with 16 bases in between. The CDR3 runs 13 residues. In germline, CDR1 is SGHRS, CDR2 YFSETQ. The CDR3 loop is CATNTGKGNEQFF. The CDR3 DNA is TGCGCCACCAACACAGGGAAGGGCAATGAGCAGTTCTTC.

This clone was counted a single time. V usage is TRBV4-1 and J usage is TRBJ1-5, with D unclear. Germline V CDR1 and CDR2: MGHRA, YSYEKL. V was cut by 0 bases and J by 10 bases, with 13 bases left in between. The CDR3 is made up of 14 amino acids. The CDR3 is CASSQEGSGKPQHF. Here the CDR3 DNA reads TGCGCCAGCAGCCAAGAAGGATCCGGGAAACCCCAGCATTTT.

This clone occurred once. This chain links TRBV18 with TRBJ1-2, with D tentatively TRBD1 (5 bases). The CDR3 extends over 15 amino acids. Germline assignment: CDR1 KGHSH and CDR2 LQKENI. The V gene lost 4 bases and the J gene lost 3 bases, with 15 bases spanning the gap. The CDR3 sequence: CASSRASREDYGYTF. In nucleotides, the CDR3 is TGTGCCAGCTCACGTGCTTCCAGGGAAGACTATGGCTACACCTTC.

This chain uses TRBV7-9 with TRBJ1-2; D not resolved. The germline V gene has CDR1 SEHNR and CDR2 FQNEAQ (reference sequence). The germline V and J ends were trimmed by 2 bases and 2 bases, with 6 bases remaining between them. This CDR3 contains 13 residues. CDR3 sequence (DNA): TGTGCCAGCAGCTTAACACAGAACTATGGCTACACCTTC. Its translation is CASSLTQNYGYTF.

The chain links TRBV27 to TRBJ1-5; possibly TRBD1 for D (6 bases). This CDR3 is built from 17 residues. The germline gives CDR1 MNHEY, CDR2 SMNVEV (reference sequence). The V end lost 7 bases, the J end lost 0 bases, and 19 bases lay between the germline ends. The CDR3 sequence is CASILRTAPYSNQPQHF. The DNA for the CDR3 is TGTGCCAGCATACTGCGGACAGCGCCCTATAGCAATCAGCCCCAGCATTTT.

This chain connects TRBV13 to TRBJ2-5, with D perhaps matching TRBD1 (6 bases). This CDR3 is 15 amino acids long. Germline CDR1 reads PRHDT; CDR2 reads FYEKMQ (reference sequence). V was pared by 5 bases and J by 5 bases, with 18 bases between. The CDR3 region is CASSRRTDHGETQYF. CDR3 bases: TGTGCCAGCAGCCGTAGGACAGATCACGGGGAGACCCAGTACTTC.

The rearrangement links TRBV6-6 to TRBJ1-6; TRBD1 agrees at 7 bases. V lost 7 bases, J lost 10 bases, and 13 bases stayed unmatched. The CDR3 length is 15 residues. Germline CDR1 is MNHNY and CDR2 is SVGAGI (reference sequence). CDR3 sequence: CASIPINRGRSPLHF. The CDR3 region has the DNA TGTGCCAGCATCCCAATCAACAGGGGTCGCTCACCCCTCCACTTT.

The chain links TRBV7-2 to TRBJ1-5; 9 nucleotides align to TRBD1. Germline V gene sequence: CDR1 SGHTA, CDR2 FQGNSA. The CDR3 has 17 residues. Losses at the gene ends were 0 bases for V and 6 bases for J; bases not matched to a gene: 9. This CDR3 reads CASSLATVGQGGQPQHF. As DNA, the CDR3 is TGTGCCAGCAGCTTAGCTACTGTGGGACAGGGTGGTCAGCCCCAGCATTTT.

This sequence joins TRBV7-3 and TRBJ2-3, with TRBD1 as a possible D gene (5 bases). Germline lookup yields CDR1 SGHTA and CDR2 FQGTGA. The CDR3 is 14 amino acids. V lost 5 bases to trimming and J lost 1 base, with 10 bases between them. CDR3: CASSLGPRTDTQYF. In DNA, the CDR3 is TGTGCCAGCAGCCTGGGGCCTCGCACAGATACGCAGTATTTT.